These 20 T cell receptor beta chains came from one sample sequenced in a study of blood T cell repertoires in COVID-19. Some clones are missing from TCRdb's copy, which holds only in-frame ones; the method was immunoSEQ multiplex PCR. The sample has 300,000 to 350,000 clones, roughly 89% seen once. Material: peripheral blood. Receptors originate from a man aged 30 to 39 with COVID-19, enrolled during active disease.

The chain is built from TRBV6-5 and TRBJ1-5, with 8 bases that match TRBD1. Germline V gene sequence: CDR1 MNHEY, CDR2 SVGAGI. The CDR3 runs 15 residues. The V and J ends lost 5 bases and 4 bases, in that order; junction bases with no gene match: 7. The CDR3 here is CASSPRTGSNQPQHF. The CDR3 DNA reads TGTGCCAGCAGTCCACGGACAGGGAGTAATCAGCCCCAGCATTTT.

A remark on this clone: The same CDR3 arises from other DNA sequences in this sample as well. This rearrangement joins TRBV9 to TRBJ2-7, with 7 bases that match TRBD1. There are 15 residues in the CDR3. Trimming removed 0 bases from V and 4 bases from J; junction bases left unmatched: 7. Germline V gene sequence: CDR1 SGDLS, CDR2 YYNGEE. The CDR3 here is CASSVGAGGLYEQYF. CDR3 DNA sequence: TGTGCCAGCAGCGTAGGGGCAGGGGGTTTGTACGAGCAGTACTTC. The full variable domain, completed using reference TRBV9 and TRBJ2-7, is DSGVTQTPKHLITATGQRVTLRCSPRSGDLSVYWYQQSLDQGLQFLIQYYNGEERAKGNILERFSAQQFPDLHSELNLSSLELGDSALYFCASSVGAGGLYEQYFGPGTRLTVT.

The V gene is TRBV27, the J gene TRBJ2-7; weak D call: TRBD2 (5 bases). CDR3 size: 14 residues. The germline gives CDR1 MNHEY, CDR2 SMNVEV (reference sequence). V was clipped by 3 bases and J by 4 bases, with 13 bases between them. The CDR3 region has the DNA TGTGCCAGCAGTTTTGAGGGTGTCGGTTACGAGCAGTACTTC. Its translation is CASSFEGVGYEQYF.

The table lists this clone with a count of one. The chain uses TRBV2 and TRBJ1-2; D uncertain. Trimming removed 4 bases at V and 2 bases at J, with 8 bases between. The CDR3 has 13 amino acids. Germline assignment: CDR1 SNHLY and CDR2 FYNNEI. Here the CDR3 DNA reads TGTGCCAGCAGTGGGGCAGCCAACTATGGCTACACCTTC. It yields the protein CASSGAANYGYTF.

The chain joins TRBV5-4 to TRBJ1-6; D gene ambiguous. Germline CDR1 is SGHNT and CDR2 is YYREEE (reference sequence). The V end lost 1 base, the J end lost 6 bases, and 11 bases lay between the germline ends. The CDR3 is made up of 15 amino acids. The CDR3 spells CASSLFGEGNSPLHF. CDR3 nucleotide sequence: TGTGCCAGCAGCTTGTTTGGGGAGGGTAATTCACCCCTCCACTTT.

The chain uses TRBV7-2 and TRBJ2-7; the D gene is possibly TRBD2 (7 bases). The germline CDR1 and CDR2 sequences are SGHTA and FQGNSA. The CDR3 totals 15 residues. The V end lost 2 bases, the J end lost 0 bases, and 11 bases lay between the germline ends. CDR3 residues: CASSLRGGTSYEQYF. The CDR3 DNA follows: TGTGCCAGCAGCTTAAGGGGGGGGACCTCCTACGAGCAGTACTTC.

V usage is TRBV7-2 and J usage is TRBJ2-7, with D uncertain. Germline V lookup: CDR1 SGHTA, CDR2 FQGNSA. This CDR3 spans 16 amino acids. Trimming stripped 0 bases from V and 2 bases from J, with 14 bases between. CDR3 DNA: TGTGCCAGCAGCTTAGCGGCGACTTTACTCCCCTACGAGCAGTACTTC. It codes for CASSLAATLLPYEQYF. Full variable domain (remainder filled in from reference TRBV7-2 and TRBJ2-7): GAGVSQSPSNKVTEKGKDVELRCDPISGHTALYWYRQSLGQGLEFLIYFQGNSAPDKSGLPSDRFSAERTGGSVSTLTIQRTQQEDSAVYLCASSLAATLLPYEQYFGPGTRLTVT.

V usage is TRBV5-1 and J usage is TRBJ2-5; D is uncertain. In germline, CDR1 is SGHRS, CDR2 YFSETQ. This CDR3 has 15 residues. V shed 2 bases and J shed 5 bases, with 16 bases lying between them. Here the CDR3 reads CASSFLKTGPETQYF. The CDR3 nucleotides are TGCGCCAGCAGCTTCTTAAAGACTGGCCCGGAGACCCAGTACTTC.

The rearrangement joins TRBV9 to TRBJ2-3, with D tentatively TRBD2 (7 bases). The V end lost 3 bases, the J end lost 1 base, and 15 bases lay between the germline ends. Germline assignment: CDR1 SGDLS and CDR2 YYNGEE. CDR3 length: 16 residues. CDR3 in amino acids: CASSARRGGGTDTQYF. CDR3 nucleotides: TGTGCCAGCAGCGCCCGGAGGGGGGGCGGCACAGATACGCAGTATTTT.

This chain uses TRBV19 with TRBJ2-3; 8 bases align to TRBD1. CDR3 length: 17 residues. V shed 5 bases and J 4 bases; nucleotides not matched to a gene: 14. Germline CDR1 is LNHDA and CDR2 is SQIVND (reference sequence). For the CDR3, the DNA is TGTGCCAGTAGTGGGCAGGGGGCTGGGGACACGGCAGATACGCAGTATTTT. This codes for CASSGQGAGDTADTQYF.

This clone was seen a single time. The rearrangement joins TRBV11-2 to TRBJ1-2; tentatively, D is TRBD1 (6 bases). Per the germline V gene, CDR1 is SGHAT and CDR2 is FQNNGV. This CDR3 is 14 amino acids long. V was trimmed by 9 bases and J by 6 bases, leaving 20 bases between them. This CDR3 is CASSNDRNVNGYTF. For the CDR3, the DNA is TGTGCCAGTTCTAACGACAGGAACGTAAATGGCTACACCTTC.

The chain joins TRBV27 to TRBJ1-1; TRBD1 aligns across 7 bases. The V segment lost 6 bases and the J segment 4 bases; nucleotides outside the gene matches: 8. This CDR3 has 14 amino acids. Germline assignment: CDR1 MNHEY and CDR2 SMNVEV (reference sequence). CDR3 DNA sequence: TGTGCCAGCAGCCCGACAGGGCGGCCCACTGAAGCTTTCTTT. Translating gives CASSPTGRPTEAFF.

Points on this clone: The same CDR3 arises from other DNA sequences in this sample as well. This chain uses TRBV5-4 with TRBJ2-5, with a tentative D call TRBD1 (6 bases). The germline V gene encodes CDR1 SGHNT and CDR2 YYREEE (reference sequence). CDR3 size: 13 residues. With 0 bases removed from V and 5 bases from J, the gap between germline ends came to 8 bases. The CDR3 DNA reads as TGTGCCAGCAGCTTGGGGCAGGGGGAGACCCAGTACTTC. The encoded protein is CASSLGQGETQYF. Together with reference TRBV5-4 and TRBJ2-5, the CDR3 gives the full variable domain: ETGVTQSPTHLIKTRGQQVTLRCSSQSGHNTVSWYQQALGQGPQFIFQYYREEENGRGNFPPRFSGLQFPNYSSELNVNALELDDSALYLCASSLGQGETQYFGPGTRLLVL.

The genes are TRBV28 and TRBJ2-7; D remains unclear. The CDR3 spans 12 residues. Looked up from germline, CDR1 is MDHEN and CDR2 is SYDVKM. V lost 6 bases to trimming and J lost 2 bases, with 8 bases between them. This CDR3 reads CASSPDPYEQYF. The DNA of the CDR3 is TGTGCCAGCAGCCCAGATCCCTACGAGCAGTACTTC.

This clone was observed once. The V gene is TRBV9, the J gene TRBJ2-1; 13 positions match TRBD2. CDR1 SGDLS and CDR2 YYNGEE come from the germline V gene. V was clipped by 0 bases and J by 9 bases; unmatched bases: 3. This CDR3 has 15 amino acids. The CDR3 DNA reads as TGTGCCAGCAGCGTAGATACTAGCGGGGGGGCTGAGCAGTTCTTC. It encodes CASSVDTSGGAEQFF.

The chain has TRBV2 and TRBJ1-5; tentative D call: TRBD1 (5 bases). The V and J ends lost 5 bases and 7 bases respectively, with 15 bases between them. The CDR3 has 14 residues. Germline values: CDR1 SNHLY, CDR2 FYNNEI. The CDR3 spells CASSHRQREQPQHF. In DNA form, the CDR3 reads TGTGCCAGCAGTCACAGACAGCGAGAACAGCCCCAGCATTTT.

The rearrangement joins TRBV9 to TRBJ2-5, with D perhaps TRBD1 (5 bases). V was pared by 1 base and J by 3 bases, with 7 bases between. CDR3 length equals 13 residues. Germline CDR1 and CDR2: SGDLS and YYNGEE. The CDR3 here is CASSVQGKETQYF. CDR3 sequence (DNA): TGTGCCAGCAGCGTACAGGGAAAAGAGACCCAGTACTTC.

This rearrangement joins TRBV7-2 to TRBJ2-1; D might be TRBD1 (5 bases). V was cut by 5 bases and J by 4 bases, with 12 bases left in between. The length of the CDR3 is 14 residues. CDR1 SGHTA and CDR2 FQGNSA come from the germline V gene. Here the CDR3 DNA reads TGTGCCAGCAGCCCCAAGGGGCCTTACAATGAGCAGTTCTTC. This translates into CASSPKGPYNEQFF.

The chain has TRBV6-2 or TRBV6-3 and TRBJ1-5; 8 bases line up with TRBD1. J gave up 5 bases and V 4 bases, and 7 bases lay outside the gene matches. CDR1 MNHEY and CDR2 SVGEGT come from the germline V gene. The CDR3 length is 15 residues. The chain's CDR3 is CASSSRDRIDQPQHF. The CDR3 DNA is TGTGCCAGCAGTTCTCGGGACAGGATAGATCAGCCCCAGCATTTT.

This chain connects TRBV27 to TRBJ2-7, with 10 bases identical to TRBD2. The CDR3 spans 15 residues. The germline V gene has CDR1 MNHEY and CDR2 SMNVEV (reference sequence). V shed 5 bases and J 5 bases; nucleotides not matched to a gene: 9. CDR3 amino acids: CASSTLAGADHEQYF. The DNA of the CDR3 is TGTGCCAGCAGTACCCTAGCGGGAGCTGACCACGAGCAGTACTTC.